These T cell receptor beta chains were read from a single sample in a study of Graves' ophthalmopathy and Graves' hyperthyroidism. TCRdb recomputed calls from the multiplex PCR reads with MiXCR, one row per CDR3 protein. This sample has hundreds of thousands of distinct CDR3 sequences, with 20% to 25% found just once. The specimen was peripheral blood. These receptors were obtained from a woman aged 18 to 35 with stable Graves' hyperthyroidism. Each CDR3 is given with its conserved first and last residue. The order of the fields is V gene, D gene, J gene, clone size, CDR3 DNA, CDR3 protein. A D gene is named only where the DNA matches it firmly. Size values are once, few and many counts, or a class for expanded clones, and some rows have none.

TRBV28	TRBD1	TRBJ2-7	many	TGTGCCAGCACCCTGGGGGGACAGGGGGCCTACGAGCAGTACTTC	CASTLGGQGAYEQYF
TRBV24-1	TRBD2	TRBJ2-7	many	TGTGCCACGTCGCCGGGACTAGGGACCTACGAGCAGTACTTC	CATSPGLGTYEQYF
TRBV12-3/TRBV12-4	TRBD1	TRBJ2-7	-	TGTGCCAGCAGTTTAGGTTCCCGGGACAGGGGGCAAAAGCAGTACTTC	CASSLGSRDRGQKQYF
TRBV20-1	-	TRBJ2-2	-	TGCAGTGCTGAGGCCCGAAGTGGCACCGGGGAGCTGTTTTTT	CSAEARSGTGELFF
TRBV28	-	TRBJ2-7	many	TGTGCCAGCAGTTCTCAAGGCGACGAGCAGTACTTC	CASSSQGDEQYF
TRBV18	-	TRBJ2-2	many	TGTGCCAGCTCATTGGTGATCGCGAACACCGGGGAGCTGTTTTTT	CASSLVIANTGELFF
TRBV6-5	-	TRBJ1-1	few	TGTGCCAGCAGTTACTCGGTCAGGATGAACACTGAAGCTTTCTTT	CASSYSVRMNTEAFF
TRBV19	-	TRBJ2-2	-	TGTGCCAGTAGGTCTGCGGGGAACGGGGAGCTGTTTTTT	CASRSAGNGELFF
TRBV12-3/TRBV12-4	-	TRBJ2-4	many	TGTGCCAGCAGCCTCCCCCGGCTGGCCAAAAACATTCAGTACTTC	CASSLPRLAKNIQYF
TRBV15	-	TRBJ2-7	many	TGTGCCACCAGCAGAGATGCGTCAGGGTGGTACGAGCAGTACTTC	CATSRDASGWYEQYF
TRBV6-2/TRBV6-3	-	TRBJ2-4	few	TGTGCCAGCAGGTTCGCCAGCCTAGCCAAAAACATTCAGTACTTC	CASRFASLAKNIQYF
TRBV2	-	TRBJ2-5	-	TGTGCCAGCAGTGAAAGGACAGTTTCGGAGACCCAGTACTTC	CASSERTVSETQYF
TRBV12-3/TRBV12-4	TRBD2	TRBJ2-7	-	TGTGCCAGCAGTCTAGCGGGTCCGGGCTACTACGAGCAGTACTTC	CASSLAGPGYYEQYF
TRBV5-1	-	TRBJ2-7	many	TGCGCCAGCAGCCCCCTGGGGGGGGCCGAGCAGTACTTC	CASSPLGGAEQYF
TRBV5-1	TRBD2	TRBJ2-7	many	TGCGCCAGCAGCACACGGACTAGCGTGGGCGAGCAGTACTTC	CASSTRTSVGEQYF
TRBV5-1	TRBD1	TRBJ1-1	many	TGCGCCAGCGAAGACAGGGGAACTGAAGCTTTCTTT	CASEDRGTEAFF
TRBV19	-	TRBJ1-2	many	TGTGCCAGTAGTATCCGGGAAGGGGATGGCTACACCTTC	CASSIREGDGYTF
TRBV6-1	-	TRBJ2-7	many	TGTGCCAGCAGTGAAGAAGAAGGGGTGAAGCAGTACTTC	CASSEEEGVKQYF
TRBV19	-	TRBJ1-1	-	TGTGCCAGTAGTAACTTGGCCCGCCAGTCTTTCTTT	CASSNLARQSFF
TRBV4-3	-	TRBJ2-7	many	TGCGCCAGCAGCCAAGGCCCCGGCCAGGGTTACGAGCAGTACTTC	CASSQGPGQGYEQYF
TRBV5-1	-	TRBJ2-6	few	TGCGCCAGCAGCAAATTGGGCTCTGGGGCCAACGTCCTGACTTTC	CASSKLGSGANVLTF
TRBV28	-	TRBJ1-5	many	TGTGCCAGCAGTTTAGTACAGGGTTTAAGGGATCAGCCCCAGCATTTT	CASSLVQGLRDQPQHF
TRBV7-8	-	TRBJ2-6	few	TGTGCCAGCAGCCCCCCGCGGGTGCTCTCTGGGGCCAACGTCCTGACTTTC	CASSPPRVLSGANVLTF
TRBV29-1	-	TRBJ2-5	many	TGCAGCGTTATCTTACAGGGTCGCCAAGAGACCCAGTACTTC	CSVILQGRQETQYF
TRBV20-1	TRBD1	TRBJ1-2	many	TGCAGTGCGTATCGGACAGGGGGCCACTATGGCTACACCTTC	CSAYRTGGHYGYTF
TRBV12-3/TRBV12-4	-	TRBJ2-7	-	TGTGCCAGCAGTTTGGGCAGGGTCTACAACGAGCAGTACTTC	CASSLGRVYNEQYF
TRBV4-1	-	TRBJ1-1	many	TGCGCCAGCAGCCAAGGACCCTCAGGTAGCCTCTTCACAGCTTTCTTT	CASSQGPSGSLFTAFF
TRBV10-3	-	TRBJ2-7	many	TGTGCCATCAGGACCGAGGCCTACGAGCAGTACTTC	CAIRTEAYEQYF
TRBV30	-	TRBJ2-2	many	TGTGCCTGGAGTGACGGGCCCGGCGGAACCGGGGAGCTGTCTTTT	CAWSDGPGGTGELSF
TRBV6-5	-	TRBJ1-6	many	TGTGCCAGCAGTTATTGGGGAGTAGGATCACCCCTCCACTTT	CASSYWGVGSPLHF
TRBV12-3/TRBV12-4	-	TRBJ1-2	many	TGTGCCAGCAGCCAAAAGGGTCAGGGCTACTATGGCTACACCTTC	CASSQKGQGYYGYTF
TRBV27	-	TRBJ2-7	many	TGTGCCAGCAGTTTAAGGGGCCTTTTCTACGAGCAGTACTTC	CASSLRGLFYEQYF
TRBV27	TRBD1	TRBJ2-7	many	TGTGCCAGCAGTTTAAGACAGGGAACCTACGAGCAGTACTTC	CASSLRQGTYEQYF
TRBV12-3/TRBV12-4	TRBD2	TRBJ2-5	-	TGTGCCAGCAGCACCCCATTTAGCGGGGGTTACGAGGAGACCAAGTACTTC	CASSTPFSGGYEETKYF
TRBV20-1	-	TRBJ1-2	many	TGCAGTGCTAGAGATTGGACAGTCTATGGCTACACCTTC	CSARDWTVYGYTF
TRBV6-2/TRBV6-3	-	TRBJ2-5	many	TGTGCCAGCAAACGGGCGGGACCCTTTGTGGGGTGGACCCAGTACTTC	CASKRAGPFVGWTQYF
TRBV2	TRBD2	TRBJ2-7	-	TGTGCCACAAGCCCTGGGTCAGGAAGGACTAGCAGCTACGAGCAGTACTTC	CATSPGSGRTSSYEQYF
TRBV29-1	TRBD1	TRBJ2-7	-	TGCAGCGTTGTAGCCCGGGACAGGGGTTACGAGCAGTACTTC	CSVVARDRGYEQYF